Below are 5 T cell receptor beta chains sequenced from a single sample in a study of blood T cells in healthy people across ages. Combining a sample-barcoded 5' primer with a J-beta primer mix, a second PCR ran for about 6 to 11 cycles. TCRdb recomputed calls from the 5' RACE reads with MiXCR, one row per CDR3 protein. The sample lists about 1,600,000 distinct CDR3 sequences, approximately 42% occurring once. The sequenced sample consisted of blood. Every receptor here comes from a woman aged 18-29 years in good health.

The chain joins TRBV2 to TRBJ1-1; 10 bases fit TRBD1. CDR1 SNHLY and CDR2 FYNNEI come from the germline V gene. Unmatched junction bases numbered 1, after V lost 4 bases and J lost 5 bases. The CDR3 totals 13 residues. The CDR3 region has the DNA TGTGCCAGCAGTGGACAGGGGGCAACTGAAGCTTTCTTT. It codes for CASSGQGATEAFF.

V and J are TRBV5-1 and TRBJ1-4, with 7 bases matching TRBD1. Unmatched junction bases numbered 10, after V lost 5 bases and J lost 9 bases. Looked up from germline, CDR1 is SGHRS and CDR2 is YFSETQ. The CDR3 sequence is 14 residues long. CDR3 amino acids: CASSRLTGDQKLFF. DNA of the CDR3: TGCGCCAGCAGTCGACTTACAGGGGATCAAAAACTGTTTTTT. Complete variable domain (other parts from reference TRBV5-1 and TRBJ1-4): KAGVTQTPRYLIKTRGQQVTLSCSPISGHRSVSWYQQTPGQGLQFLFEYFSETQRNKGNFPGRFSGRQFSNSRSEMNVSTLELGDSALYLCASSRLTGDQKLFFGSGTQLSVL.

This clonotype appeared a few times. The chain carries TRBV6-6 and TRBJ2-1; D might be TRBD2 (6 bases). V was trimmed by 7 bases and J by 0 bases, leaving 16 bases between them. The CDR3 is made up of 16 amino acids. The V gene's germline CDR1 is MNHNY and CDR2 SVGAGI (reference sequence). The CDR3 nucleotides are TGTGCCAGCATGCGGGGTGGGGGTGGCTCCTACAATGAGCAGTTCTTC. Translated: CASMRGGGGSYNEQFF.

This chain uses TRBV20-1 with TRBJ2-7; 8 bases align to TRBD2. V dropped 2 bases and J dropped 2; count of bases not matched to a gene: 5. CDR3 length equals 14 residues. Per the germline V gene, CDR1 is DFQATT and CDR2 is SNEGSKA (reference sequence). The CDR3: CSARQTSVAYEQYF. CDR3 DNA: TGCAGTGCTAGACAGACTAGCGTAGCCTACGAGCAGTACTTC.

V is TRBV20-1 and J is TRBJ2-4; D is ambiguous. TRBJ2-7 matches the DNA end more closely, so the J call is doubtful. Germline CDR1 reads DFQATT; CDR2 reads SNEGSKA (reference sequence). The CDR3 extends over 13 amino acids. The CDR3 nucleotides are TGCAGTGCTAGAGAGACGGCCGATTACGAGCAGTACTTC. Translating it yields CSARETADYEQYF.